This T cell receptor (beta chain) was documented in a study of CD8 T cells in ankylosing spondylitis. Concerning this clonotype: What it recognizes is unknown.

Study outcomes and limitations: Among TCR beta sequences, a motif of eight or nine highly homologous variants appeared characteristic of ankylosing spondylitis blood.

Quantitative 5'-RACE was performed with molecular barcodes, and it yielded the TCR beta libraries. TCRdb reprocessed the 5' RACE reads via MiXCR and lists one record per CDR3 protein. The repertoire has 250,000 to 350,000 distinct CDR3 sequences, 20% to 25% of them found once; the top ten carry about 3.7%. Trimming removed 5 bases from V and 8 bases from J; junction bases left unmatched: 9. The CDR3 loop spans 14 amino acids. Germline V gene lookup returns CDR1 SNHLY and CDR2 FYNNEI. The chain is built from TRBV2 and TRBJ2-1; 7 nucleotides line up with TRBD2. The clonotype originates from a female donor with ankylosing spondylitis or in good health (not recorded which). Sequences were obtained from blood, either unsorted or a sorted T cell fraction (not recorded which). Here the CDR3 reads CASSPTSVWDEQFF. DNA of the CDR3: TGTGCCAGCAGTCCTACTAGCGTTTGGGATGAGCAGTTCTTC. Looking up the rest from reference TRBV2 and TRBJ2-1 gives the full variable domain: EPEVTQTPSHQVTQMGQEVILRCVPISNHLYFYWYRQILGQKVEFLVSFYNNEISEKSEIFDDQFSVERPDGSNFTLKIRSTKLEDSAMYFCASSPTSVWDEQFFGPGTRLTVL.